The T cell receptor (beta chain) described here comes from a study of T cells in Graves' hyperthyroidism and ophthalmopathy. The CDR3 sequence is 14 residues long. Deletions cut 6 bases from V and 1 base from J, with 12 bases between. This clonotype was observed at least ten times. The antigen remains undetermined. Researchers defined stable Graves' hyperthyroidism as no ophthalmopathy progression within 18 months. RNA transcripts served as the template for amplifying TCR beta CDR3 regions. Initially, a first-round RT-PCR of the TCR CDR3 employed the HTBI primer set. TCRdb itself ran the multiplex PCR reads through MiXCR, one entry per CDR3 protein. This sample has some 560,000 distinct CDR3 sequences, with 15% to 19% found just once. Overall study findings and caveats: A 13 V-J signature model discriminated ophthalmopathy versus stable hyperthyroidism.

V is TRBV6-7 and J is TRBJ1-1; TRBD1 is a possible D gene (5 bases). Being an ORF, TRBV6-7 has a function that is uncertain. This sequence was found in a woman between 25 and 40 years old with Graves' hyperthyroidism. The sequencing sample was made of blood. Written as DNA, the CDR3 is TGTGCCAGCAGGCGGGGCAGGGAGAACACTGAAGCTTTCTTT. Its protein is CASRRGRENTEAFF.